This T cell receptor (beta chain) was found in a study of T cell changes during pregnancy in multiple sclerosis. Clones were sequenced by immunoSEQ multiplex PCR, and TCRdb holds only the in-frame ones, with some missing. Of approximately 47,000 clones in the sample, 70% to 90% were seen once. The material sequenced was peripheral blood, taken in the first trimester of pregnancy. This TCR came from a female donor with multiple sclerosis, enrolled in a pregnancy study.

In nucleotides, the CDR3 is TGTGCCAGCAGTGACGGGACAGGGGTCTACAATGAGCAGTTCTTC. This translates into CASSDGTGVYNEQFF. The chain recombines TRBV2 with TRBJ2-1; TRBD1 matches 10 bases. Germline loops: CDR1 SNHLY, CDR2 FYNNEI. After removal of 3 bases from V and 3 bases from J, the junction contained 2 bases not matched to a gene. The CDR3 has 15 amino acids.